The TCR beta chain described here comes from a study of beta chain features in type 1 diabetes. Points from the study as a whole: In comparison with healthy donors, patients had naive, central memory and Treg TCRB repertoires that appeared more similar.

The V gene's germline CDR1 is LNHDA and CDR2 SQIVND (reference sequence). This CDR3 comprises 14 residues. Trimming pared 8 bases from V and 5 bases from J, leaving 18 bases between. Expressed TCRB transcripts were sequenced because the isolated RNA had all been reverse transcribed beforehand. Only in-frame clones appear in the TCRdb table, and some are missing; sequencing was by immunoSEQ multiplex PCR. The table shows about 320,000 clones, with around 15% occurring only once. This clone was counted only a few times. The target antigen is unknown. The gene calls are TRBV19 and TRBJ2-5; D is possibly TRBD1 (5 bases). The sample taken for sequencing was central memory CD4+ T cells from blood. The source of this sequence is a young man in good health. CDR3 amino acids: CASRVTATYETQYF. The DNA for the CDR3 is TGTGCCAGTCGGGTGACAGCGACGTATGAGACCCAGTACTTC.